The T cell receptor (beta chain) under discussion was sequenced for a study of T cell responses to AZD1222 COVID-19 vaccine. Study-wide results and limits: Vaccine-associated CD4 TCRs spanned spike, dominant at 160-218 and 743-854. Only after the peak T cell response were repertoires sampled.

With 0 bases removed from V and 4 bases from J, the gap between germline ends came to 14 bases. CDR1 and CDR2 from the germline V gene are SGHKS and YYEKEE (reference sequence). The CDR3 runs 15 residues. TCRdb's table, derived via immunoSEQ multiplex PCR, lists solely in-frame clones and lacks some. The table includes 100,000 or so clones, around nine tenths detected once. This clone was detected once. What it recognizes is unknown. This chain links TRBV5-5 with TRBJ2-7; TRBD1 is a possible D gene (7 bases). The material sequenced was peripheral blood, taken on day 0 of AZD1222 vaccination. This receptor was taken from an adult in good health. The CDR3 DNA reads TGTGCCAGCAGCTTGGGGCAGGGGGGACAGTACGAGCAGTACTTC. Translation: CASSLGQGGQYEQYF.